This paragraph reports one TCR beta chain. Which antigen it targets is not known. The input lacks base qualities; no much larger clone sits a single base away. CDR1 and CDR2 were assigned from the germline V gene (reference sequence) as SGHNT and YYREEE. Relative to germline, V is 0 bases shorter and J is 8 bases shorter, with 17 bases between their ends. Measured from the cysteine to the phenylalanine, the CDR3 is 15 residues long. Only the CDR3 portion is preserved as DNA: 45 bases, with reading frame beginning at the first base. This entry is derived from a study of T cells in lung cancer brain metastases listed by TCRdb under 2018. Background for the entire study: About 85% of the roughly 20 patients had a history of tobacco use, with a median of approximately 40 pack-years. TCR beta CDR3 repertoires were compared between fully resected primary non-small cell lung cancers and paired brain metastases. Eighteen of the 20 patients received no interval therapy between primary and metastasis resection. A cohort of about 20 patients was included, from whom 40 specimens were contributed, with one primary lung lesion and one brain metastasis obtained from each patient. Primary and metastatic specimens both had an average DNA integrity number of approximately 4, with no significant difference between the two sites. The median interval between acquisition of the primary specimen and acquisition of the brain metastasis specimen was 300 to 350 days. The median age of the patients at first diagnosis was roughly 50 years, and the group included roughly nine males and 11 to 12 females.

Patients had resection either for delayed recurrence of a solitary brain metastasis or for synchronous oligometastatic disease. Patients with a history of multiple malignancies were excluded so that cancers other than NSCLC would not be included. Tumor areas were macrodissected from about five deparaffinized approximately 11 um unstained sections under guidance from marked H&E slides. All specimens were fixed in formalin and embedded in paraffin (FFPE). Genomic DNA was extracted using the AllPrep DNA/RNA FFPE Kit. Between roughly 2.24 and 4.92 ug genomic DNA was input per sample, with paired samples receiving equal DNA input. TCR beta libraries were built with the immunoSEQ hsTCRbeta Kit using multiplexed V and J gene primers in two PCR steps. Pooled libraries with positive and negative controls were sequenced on an Illumina MiSeq using a 100-cycle paired-end protocol. Concerning the study's data processing: The immunoSEQ vendor processed the raw data into normalized, annotated TCR beta repertoire reports. Richness was defined as unique clones by nucleotide sequence, with iChao1 and Efron-Thisted estimators extrapolating total richness. To characterize and compare the paired lesions, the analysis used Pielou's evenness, Simpson's index, the proportional abundance of the top-ten clones, and the Morisita overlap index. What TCRdb holds here is the immuneACCESS table cut down to in-frame rearrangements. Part of the clones is not present; checked against another copy, under half of the missing clones reflect an unresolved V gene, and the others are unexplained. The DNA gave D and trimming, while V, J and clone size come from that table. In this sample the table shows more than 4,500 clones, 75% to 90% of which occur a single time. The ten largest clones add up to 2% to 3% of the sample.

The study at large found these results: Significantly fewer unique productive clones were found in brain metastases than in paired primaries (median around 1,400 versus 4,600). Most clones were found to be lesion-specific, and limited overlap was observed between paired lesions (mean Morisita index roughly 0.2). DNA fragmentation in the FFPE samples may have kept the complete infiltrating T cell repertoire from being retrieved. The ten most abundant clones accounted for a significantly larger fraction of the repertoire in brain metastases than in primaries, which suggests clonal expansion. Effects of preoperative corticosteroids on T cell infiltration in brain metastases could not be controlled.

This sequence was found in a man over 45 with non-small cell lung cancer. Sequences were obtained from tumor tissue from the primary lung tumor. The cell subset or site label, as the study defines it: primary lung cancer lesion. The V gene is TRBV5-4 and the J gene is TRBJ1-2; the D gene remains uncertain. In nucleotide form, the sequence is TGTGCCAGCAGCTTGGAAACGGACGGGAAAGGCGGCTACACCTTC. Translated, it reads CASSLETDGKGGYTF.